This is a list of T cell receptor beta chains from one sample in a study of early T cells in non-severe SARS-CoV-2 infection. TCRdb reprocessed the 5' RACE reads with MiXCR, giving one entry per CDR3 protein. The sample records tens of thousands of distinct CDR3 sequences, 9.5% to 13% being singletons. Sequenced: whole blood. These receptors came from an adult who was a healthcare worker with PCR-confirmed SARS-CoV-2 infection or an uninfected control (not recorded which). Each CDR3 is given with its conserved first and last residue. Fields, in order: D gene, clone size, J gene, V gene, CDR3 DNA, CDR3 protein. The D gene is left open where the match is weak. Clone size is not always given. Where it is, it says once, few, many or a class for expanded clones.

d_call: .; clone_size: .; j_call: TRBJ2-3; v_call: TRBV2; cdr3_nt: TGTGCCAGCAGTCCTAGACTGACCTATATGCAGTATTTT; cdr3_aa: CASSPRLTYMQYF
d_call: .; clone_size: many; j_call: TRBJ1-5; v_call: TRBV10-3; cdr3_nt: TGTGCCATCAGTGATACGGGGGGAACCCAGCATTTT; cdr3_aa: CAISDTGGTQHF
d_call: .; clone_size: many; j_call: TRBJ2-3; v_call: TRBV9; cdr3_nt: TGTGCCAGCAGCGTAGTGCCTAACCCTAGGGATACGCAGTATTTT; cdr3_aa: CASSVVPNPRDTQYF
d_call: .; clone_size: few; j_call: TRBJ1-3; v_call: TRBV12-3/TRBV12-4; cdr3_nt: TGTGCCAGCAGAGATTATACCAACTCTGGAAACACCATATATTTT; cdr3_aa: CASRDYTNSGNTIYF
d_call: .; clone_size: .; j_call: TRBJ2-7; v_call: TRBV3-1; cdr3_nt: TGTGCCAGCAACCAAATAGCAGAGGAGCAGTACTTC; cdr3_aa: CASNQIAEEQYF
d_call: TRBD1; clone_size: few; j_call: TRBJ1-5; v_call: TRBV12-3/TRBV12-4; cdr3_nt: TGTGCCAGCAGCGGACAGGGGACGCGGCCTGTCGATCAGCCCCAGCATTTT; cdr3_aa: CASSGQGTRPVDQPQHF
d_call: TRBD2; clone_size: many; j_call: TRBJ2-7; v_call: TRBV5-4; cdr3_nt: TGTGCCAGCAGCCACACAACTAGCGGGGTCTACGAGCAGTACTTC; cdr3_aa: CASSHTTSGVYEQYF
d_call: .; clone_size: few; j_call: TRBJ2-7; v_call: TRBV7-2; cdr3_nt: TGTGCCAGCAGCTTAGGTAGACTCTCCGGATACGAGCAGTACTTC; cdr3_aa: CASSLGRLSGYEQYF
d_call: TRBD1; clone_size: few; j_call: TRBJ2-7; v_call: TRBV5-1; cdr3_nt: TGCGCCAGCAGCTTGGCCGGGACAGGGAGACAGGCCACCTACGAGCAGTACTTC; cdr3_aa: CASSLAGTGRQATYEQYF
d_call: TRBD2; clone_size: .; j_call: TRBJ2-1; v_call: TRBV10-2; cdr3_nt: TGCGCCAGCAGCCCTCTAGCGGGGCCTACACGGGAGCAGTTCTTC; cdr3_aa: CASSPLAGPTREQFF
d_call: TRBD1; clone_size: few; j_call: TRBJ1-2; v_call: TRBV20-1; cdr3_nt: TGCAGTGCTAGAGATCCCAAACACCGGGACAGGCCCTATGGCTACACCTTC; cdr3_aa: CSARDPKHRDRPYGYTF
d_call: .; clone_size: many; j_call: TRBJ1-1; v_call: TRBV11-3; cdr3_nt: TGTGCCAGCAGCTTAGGGACGGCACTCATGAACACTGAAGCTTTCTTT; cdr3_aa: CASSLGTALMNTEAFF
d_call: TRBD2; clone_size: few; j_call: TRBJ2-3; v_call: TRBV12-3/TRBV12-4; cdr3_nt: TGTGCCAGCAGTTTTGGCGGGGGGGGCACAGATACGCAGTATTTT; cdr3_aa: CASSFGGGGTDTQYF
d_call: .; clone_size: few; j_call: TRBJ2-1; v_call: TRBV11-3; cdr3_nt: TGTGCCAGCAGCCCCCGAGGTAGCGGTATGAACAATGAGCAGTTCTTC; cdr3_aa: CASSPRGSGMNNEQFF
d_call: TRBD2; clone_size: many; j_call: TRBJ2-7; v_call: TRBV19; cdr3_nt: TGTGCCAGTAGTGAGGGAGGGTCCGCATTGGAGCAGTACTTC; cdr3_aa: CASSEGGSALEQYF
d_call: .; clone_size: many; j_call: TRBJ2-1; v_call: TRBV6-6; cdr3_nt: TGTGCCAGCAGTTACTCGAGTTTGGCAGGGGCGAGCTCCTACAATGAGCAGTTCTTC; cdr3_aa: CASSYSSLAGASSYNEQFF
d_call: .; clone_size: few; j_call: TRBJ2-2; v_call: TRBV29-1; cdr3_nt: TGCAGCGTTATCCTCAGGGGGGAAAACACCGGGGAGCTGTTTTTT; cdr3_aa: CSVILRGENTGELFF
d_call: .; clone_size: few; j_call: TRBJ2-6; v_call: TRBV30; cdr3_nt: TGTGCCTGGAGTGTACCTTGGTTCTCTGGGGCCAACGTCCTGACTTTC; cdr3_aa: CAWSVPWFSGANVLTF
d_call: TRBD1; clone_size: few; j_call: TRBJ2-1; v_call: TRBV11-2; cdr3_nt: TGTGCCAGCAGCTTCACAGGGGGCCGGAGCTCCTACAATGAGCAGTTCTTC; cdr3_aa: CASSFTGGRSSYNEQFF
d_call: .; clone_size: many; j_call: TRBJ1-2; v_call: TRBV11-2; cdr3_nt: TGTGCCAGCAGCAGCGGGCCTCTCTATGGCTACACCTTC; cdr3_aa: CASSSGPLYGYTF
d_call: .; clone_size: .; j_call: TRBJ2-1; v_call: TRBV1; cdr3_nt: TGCACCAGCAGCCTCGGACTAGCCGTCCACAATGAGCAGTTCTTC; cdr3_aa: CTSSLGLAVHNEQFF
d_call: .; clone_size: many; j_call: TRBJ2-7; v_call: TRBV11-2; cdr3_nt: TGTGCCAGCAGCTTAGAGGGGTCCTACGAGCAGTACTTC; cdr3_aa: CASSLEGSYEQYF
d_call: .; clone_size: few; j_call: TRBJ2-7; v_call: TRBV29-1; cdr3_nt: TGCAGCGTTGCCGTCAGCTCCTACGAGCAGTACTTC; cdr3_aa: CSVAVSSYEQYF
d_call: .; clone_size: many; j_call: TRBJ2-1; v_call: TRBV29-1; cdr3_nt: TGCAGCGTCCTAGGGGTCTACAATGAGCAGTTCTTC; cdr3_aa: CSVLGVYNEQFF
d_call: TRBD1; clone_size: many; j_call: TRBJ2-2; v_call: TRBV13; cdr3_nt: TGTGCCAGCAGCCCGGGCCCCCTTCCCGGGACAGCGAACACCGGGGAGCTGTTTTTT; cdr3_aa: CASSPGPLPGTANTGELFF
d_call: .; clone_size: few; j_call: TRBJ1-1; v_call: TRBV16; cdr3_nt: TGTGCCAGCAGCCAATCGGGAACGAGCACTGAAGCTTTCTTT; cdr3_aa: CASSQSGTSTEAFF
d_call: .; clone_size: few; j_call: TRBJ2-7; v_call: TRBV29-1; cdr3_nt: TGCAGCGTTGAAGATCTCCGGGGGGCGGCCTACGAGCAGTACTTC; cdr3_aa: CSVEDLRGAAYEQYF
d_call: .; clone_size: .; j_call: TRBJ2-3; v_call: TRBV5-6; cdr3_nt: TGTGCCAGCAGCTTGGGGAGGAACACAGATACGCAGTATTTT; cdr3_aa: CASSLGRNTDTQYF
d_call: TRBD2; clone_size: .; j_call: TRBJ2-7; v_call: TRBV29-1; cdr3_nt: TGCAGCGTCACACTTAGCGGGATCTCCTACGAGCAGTACTTC; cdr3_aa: CSVTLSGISYEQYF
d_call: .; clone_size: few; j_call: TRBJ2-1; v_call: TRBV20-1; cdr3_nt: TGCAGTGCTAGAGTTCGACCTTACAATGAGCAGTTCTTC; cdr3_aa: CSARVRPYNEQFF
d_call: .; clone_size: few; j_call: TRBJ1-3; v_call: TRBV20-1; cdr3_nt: TGCAGTGCTAAGTTAGCTGGGTCTGGAAACACCATATATTTT; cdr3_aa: CSAKLAGSGNTIYF
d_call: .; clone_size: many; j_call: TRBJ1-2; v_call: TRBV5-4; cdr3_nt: TGTGCCAGCAGCCCTGACAGATCCTATGGCTACACCTTC; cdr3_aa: CASSPDRSYGYTF
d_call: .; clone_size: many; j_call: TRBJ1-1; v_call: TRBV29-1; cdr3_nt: TGCAGCGTTTCCGTTTCCCAAAAGGGTGAAGCTTTCTTT; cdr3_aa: CSVSVSQKGEAFF
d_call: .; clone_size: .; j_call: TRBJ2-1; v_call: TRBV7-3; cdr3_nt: TGTGCCAGCAGCCCCCAGCAGTCCTACAATGAGCAGTTCTTC; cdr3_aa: CASSPQQSYNEQFF
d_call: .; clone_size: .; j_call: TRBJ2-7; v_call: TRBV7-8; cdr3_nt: TGTGCCACCTCCTCGTCCAGGGCATACGAGCAGTACTTC; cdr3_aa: CATSSSRAYEQYF
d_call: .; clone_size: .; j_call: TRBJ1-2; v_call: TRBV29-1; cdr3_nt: TGCAGCGTTGACCGACAGAACTATGGCTACACCTTC; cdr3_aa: CSVDRQNYGYTF
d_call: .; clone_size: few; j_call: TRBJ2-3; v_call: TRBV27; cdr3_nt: TGTGCCAGCTCGGCACTACTTCGCACAGATACGCAGTATTTT; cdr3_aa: CASSALLRTDTQYF
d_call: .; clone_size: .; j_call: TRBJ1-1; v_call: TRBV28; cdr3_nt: TGTGCCAGCGGTCCGCTAAACACTGAAGCTTTCTTT; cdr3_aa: CASGPLNTEAFF
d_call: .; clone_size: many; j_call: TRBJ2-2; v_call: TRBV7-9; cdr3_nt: TGTGCCAGCAGCCAAGACACCAATGCCGGGGAGCTGTTTTTT; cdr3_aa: CASSQDTNAGELFF
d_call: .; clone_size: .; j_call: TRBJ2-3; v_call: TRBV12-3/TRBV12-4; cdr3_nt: TGTGCCAGCAGGCCCTGGACCACAGATACGCAGTATTTT; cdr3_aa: CASRPWTTDTQYF
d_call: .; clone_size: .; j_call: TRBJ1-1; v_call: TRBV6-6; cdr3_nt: TGTGCCAGCACCACGGGGTTAACAAACATGAACACTGAAGCTTTCTTT; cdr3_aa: CASTTGLTNMNTEAFF
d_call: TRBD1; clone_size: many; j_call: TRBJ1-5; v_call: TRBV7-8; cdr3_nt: TGTGCCAGCAGCTCCTGGGACAGGGGATTCCAGCCCCAGCATTTT; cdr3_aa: CASSSWDRGFQPQHF
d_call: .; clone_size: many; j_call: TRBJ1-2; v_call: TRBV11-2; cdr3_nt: TGTGCCAGCAGCTTATTGCAGGGATGGTATGGCTACACCTTC; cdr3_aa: CASSLLQGWYGYTF
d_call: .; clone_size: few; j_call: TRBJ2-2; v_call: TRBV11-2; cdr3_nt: TGTGCCAGCAGCAGGGACTTAGCCACCACCGGGGAGCTGTTTTTT; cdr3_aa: CASSRDLATTGELFF
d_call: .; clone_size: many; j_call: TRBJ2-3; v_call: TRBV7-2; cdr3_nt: TGTGCCAGCGGAATCGGTAGGGGGGTCACGGATACGCAGTATTTT; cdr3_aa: CASGIGRGVTDTQYF
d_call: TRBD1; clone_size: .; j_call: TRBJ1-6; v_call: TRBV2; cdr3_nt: TGTGCCAGCAGTGAGGACAGGGTTTCGTCACCCCTCCACTTT; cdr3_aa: CASSEDRVSSPLHF